The 6 T cell receptor beta chains below all came from one sample that was sequenced in a study of cytomegalovirus exposure and HLA in healthy donors. It was with 60 Vbeta and 13 Jbeta primers that the PCR ran. Data came from immunoSEQ multiplex PCR; TCRdb stores just in-frame clones and leaves some out. The data hold 180,000 or so clones, with 65% to 80% observed a single time. Sequencing was done on a sample of PBMCs. Source of these receptors: a woman in her twenties or thirties in good health and CMV-seropositive.

The chain recombines TRBV5-4 with TRBJ2-1; 8 nucleotides match TRBD1. This CDR3 comprises 13 residues. In germline, CDR1 is SGHNT, CDR2 YYREEE (reference sequence). Trimming took 4 bases from V and 9 from J; bases not matched to a gene: 6. CDR3 protein: CASSLTGGIEQFF. In DNA form, the CDR3 reads TGTGCCAGCAGCCTTACAGGGGGAATTGAGCAGTTCTTC.

The CDR3 here is CASSLPGGGNTIYF. In DNA form, the CDR3 reads TGTGCCAGCAGCTTGCCCGGGGGAGGAAACACCATATATTTT. V is TRBV5-4 and J is TRBJ1-3, with D possibly matching TRBD1 (5 bases). Germline CDR1 and CDR2: SGHNT and YYREEE (reference sequence). This CDR3 is built from 14 residues. The V end lost 1 base, the J end lost 4 bases, and 9 bases lay between the germline ends.

The chain recombines TRBV21-1 with TRBJ1-6. TRBV21-1 is a pseudogene. This CDR3 is 16 amino acids long. The CDR3 region is CASSKREGPWNSPLHF. The CDR3 coding sequence is TGTGCCAGCAGCAAACGGGAAGGCCCTTGGAATTCACCCCTCCACTTT.

The chain has TRBV28 and TRBJ1-5; D remains ambiguous. The V end was cut by 9 bases, the J end by 7 bases, with 13 bases between. Germline assignment: CDR1 MDHEN and CDR2 SYDVKM. The CDR3 extends over 12 amino acids. CDR3 protein: CASFDPTQPQHF. CDR3 bases: TGTGCCAGTTTCGATCCAACACAGCCCCAGCATTTT. The full variable domain, completed using reference TRBV28 and TRBJ1-5, is DVKVTQSSRYLVKRTGEKVFLECVQDMDHENMFWYRQDPGLGLRLIYFSYDVKMKEKGDIPEGYSVSREKKERFSLILESASTNQTSMYLCASFDPTQPQHFGDGTRLSIL.

J is TRBJ2-6 and V is TRBV4-3; 10 bases line up with TRBD1. This CDR3 has 20 amino acids. Per the germline V gene, CDR1 is LGHNA and CDR2 is YSLEER. V lost 3 bases and J lost 0; bases outside the gene matches: 11. The CDR3 region is CASSQGTGASPTSGANVLTF. CDR3 sequence (DNA): TGCGCCAGCAGCCAGGGGACAGGGGCTAGTCCCACCTCTGGGGCCAACGTCCTGACTTTC.

J is TRBJ2-3 and V is TRBV9; a weak D match, TRBD2 (6 bases). The V gene's germline CDR1 is SGDLS and CDR2 YYNGEE. CDR3 length equals 16 residues. Deletions cut 0 bases from V and 0 bases from J, with 11 bases between. CDR3 DNA sequence: TGTGCCAGCAGCGTAGCACTAGCCGCTAGCACAGATACGCAGTATTTT. Protein product: CASSVALAASTDTQYF.